The clone carrying this T cell receptor (beta chain) was observed a handful of times. The entry originates in a study of blood T cell repertoires in COVID-19. Sequenced by immunoSEQ multiplex PCR; TCRdb stores in-frame clones only, minus some. Of about 390,000 clones listed, 87% are singletons. From germline, CDR1 is MNHEY and CDR2 SVGEGT. Trimming left V 2 bases short and J 1 base short, with 3 bases between. The CDR3 spans 12 residues. This sequence joins TRBV6-2 or TRBV6-3 and TRBJ2-7; D is ambiguous. The sequenced sample consisted of PBMCs or T cells enriched from blood (not recorded which). The sequence derives from a woman in her 50s who had recovered from COVID-19. The CDR3 loop reads CASSYPSYEQYF. CDR3 nucleotide sequence: TGTGCCAGCAGTTACCCATCCTACGAGCAGTACTTC.